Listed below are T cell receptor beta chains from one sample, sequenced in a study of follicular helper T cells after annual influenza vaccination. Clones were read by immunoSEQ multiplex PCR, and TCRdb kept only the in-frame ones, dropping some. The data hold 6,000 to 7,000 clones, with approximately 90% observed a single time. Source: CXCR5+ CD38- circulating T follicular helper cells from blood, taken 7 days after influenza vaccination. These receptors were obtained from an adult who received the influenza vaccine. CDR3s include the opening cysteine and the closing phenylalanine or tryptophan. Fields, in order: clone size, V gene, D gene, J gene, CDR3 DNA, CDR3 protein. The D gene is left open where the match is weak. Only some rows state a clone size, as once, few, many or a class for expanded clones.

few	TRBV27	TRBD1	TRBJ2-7	TGTGCCAGCAGGATCGGGACAGGGGCTACCTACGAGCAGTACTTC	CASRIGTGATYEQYF
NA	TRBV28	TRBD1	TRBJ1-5	TGTGCCAGCAGTGTGGACAGGGGGACAGGGGTCCAGCATTTT	CASSVDRGTGVQHF
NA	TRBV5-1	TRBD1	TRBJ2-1	TGCGCCAGCAGCGTCTCCGGGACAGGTGGAAATGAGCAGTTCTTC	CASSVSGTGGNEQFF
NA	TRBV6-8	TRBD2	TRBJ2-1	TGTGCCAGCAGTGCCTTCCCGTTTGCGGGAGGAAACTACAATGAGCAGTTCTTC	CASSAFPFAGGNYNEQFF
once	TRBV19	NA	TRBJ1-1	TGTGCCAGTAGTTACGGACTTTTTCAAGCTTTCTTT	CASSYGLFQAFF
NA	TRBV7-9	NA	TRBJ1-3	TGTGCCAGCAGCTTAGCTACCCGAGTGGGACAAGGAAACACCATATATTTT	CASSLATRVGQGNTIYF
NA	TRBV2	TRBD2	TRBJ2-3	TGTGCCAGCAGTGCTAGCGGCATAAAGGGCACAGATACGCAGTATTTT	CASSASGIKGTDTQYF
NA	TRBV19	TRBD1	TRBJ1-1	TGTGCCAGTAGTAATATGAGGAACAGGGGGCGAAGTATTGCTTTCTTT	CASSNMRNRGRSIAFF
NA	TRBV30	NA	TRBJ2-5	TGTGCCTGGAGTGCAATGGGGACCCTAGGGACCCAGTACTTC	CAWSAMGTLGTQYF
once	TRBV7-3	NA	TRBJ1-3	TGTGCCAGCAGCCGAGAAACATCTCGAAACACCATATATTTT	CASSRETSRNTIYF
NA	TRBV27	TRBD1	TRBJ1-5	TGTGCCAGCAGCCAGACAGGGTGGCCCCAGCATTTT	CASSQTGWPQHF
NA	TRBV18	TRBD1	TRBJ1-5	TGTGCCAGCTCACCATCGGACAGGGCCAATCAGCCCCAGCATTTT	CASSPSDRANQPQHF
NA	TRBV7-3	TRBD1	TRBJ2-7	TGTGCCAGCAGCCAGACAGGGGGCGCGGTGATATACGAGCAGTACTTC	CASSQTGGAVIYEQYF
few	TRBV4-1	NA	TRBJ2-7	TGCGCCAGCAGCCAAAAACAGGGACCTCCCTCCTACGAGCAGTACTTC	CASSQKQGPPSYEQYF
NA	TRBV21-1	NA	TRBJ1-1	TGTGCCATCTATTTCCTAGCAGGTGGCACTGAAGCTTTCTTT	CAIYFLAGGTEAFF
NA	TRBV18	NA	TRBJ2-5	TGTGCCAGCTCACTAAAACACCAAGAGACCCAGTACTTC	CASSLKHQETQYF
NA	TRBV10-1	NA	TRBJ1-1	TGCGCCAGCAAAGGCAGTCTGAACACTGAAGCTTTCTTT	CASKGSLNTEAFF